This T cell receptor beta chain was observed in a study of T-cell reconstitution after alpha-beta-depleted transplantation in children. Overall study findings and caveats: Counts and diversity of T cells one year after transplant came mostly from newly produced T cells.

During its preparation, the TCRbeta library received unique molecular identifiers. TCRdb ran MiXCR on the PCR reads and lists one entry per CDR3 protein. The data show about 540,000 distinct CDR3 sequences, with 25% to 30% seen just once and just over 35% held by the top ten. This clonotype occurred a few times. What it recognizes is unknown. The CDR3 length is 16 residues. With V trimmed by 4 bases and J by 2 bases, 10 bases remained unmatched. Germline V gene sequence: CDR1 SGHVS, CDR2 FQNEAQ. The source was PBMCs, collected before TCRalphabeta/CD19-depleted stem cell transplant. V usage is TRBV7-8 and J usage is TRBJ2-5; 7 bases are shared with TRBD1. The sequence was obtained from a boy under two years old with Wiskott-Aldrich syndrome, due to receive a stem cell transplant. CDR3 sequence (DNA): TGTGCCAGCAGCTCACTCACAGGGGTATGGCAAGAGACCCAGTACTTC. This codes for CASSSLTGVWQETQYF.